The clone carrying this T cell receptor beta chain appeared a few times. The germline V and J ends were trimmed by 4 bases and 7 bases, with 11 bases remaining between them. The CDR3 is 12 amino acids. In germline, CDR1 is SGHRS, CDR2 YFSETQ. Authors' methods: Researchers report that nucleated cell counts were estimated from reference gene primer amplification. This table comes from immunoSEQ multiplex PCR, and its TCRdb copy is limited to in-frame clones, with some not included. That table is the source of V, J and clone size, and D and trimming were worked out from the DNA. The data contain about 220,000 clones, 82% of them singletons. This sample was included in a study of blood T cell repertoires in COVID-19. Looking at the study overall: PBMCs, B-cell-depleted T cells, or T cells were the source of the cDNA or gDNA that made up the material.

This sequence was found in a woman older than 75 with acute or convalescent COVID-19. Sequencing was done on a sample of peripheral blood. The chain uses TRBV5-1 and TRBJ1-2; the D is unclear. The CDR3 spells CASSTRHSGYTF. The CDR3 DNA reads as TGCGCCAGCAGCACCCGACACTCTGGCTACACCTTC.